This T cell receptor (beta chain) stems from a study of T cell responses to AZD1222 COVID-19 vaccine. The study's findings and limits: Along spike, vaccine-associated CD4 TCRs were found throughout, with dominance at 160-218 and 743-854.

Using immunoSEQ multiplex PCR, the repertoire was profiled, and TCRdb retains in-frame clones only, with some absent. The repertoire table contains some 150,000 clones. Of note for this clone: What it binds is unknown.

This sequence originates from an adult in good health. Source material: peripheral blood.

Written as DNA, the CDR3 is TGTGCCAGCAAGCGAGGGCCACAGGAGACCCAGTACTTC. Translating gives CASKRGPQETQYF. The chain links TRBV6-5 to TRBJ2-5, with D possibly being TRBD2 (5 bases). Trimming took 7 bases from V and 5 from J, leaving 14 bases between them. CDR1 and CDR2 (germline): MNHEY, SVGAGI. The CDR3 consists of 13 residues.